This T cell receptor (beta chain) was captured by sequencing in a study of cytomegalovirus exposure and HLA in healthy donors. Regarding the study as a whole: Trimming of TCR beta V- and J-genes showed a link, identified in a later analysis, to a missense DCLRE1C variant. It was taken for granted in presence/absence analyses that sequencing depth across donors was roughly uniform. The classifier was said to identify cytomegalovirus status with high specificity and sensitivity.

About this clone itself: The antigen is undetermined.

V lost 5 bases and J 1 base, leaving 12 bases between the germline ends. The V gene's germline CDR1 is SGHVS and CDR2 FQNEAQ. The CDR3 extends over 15 amino acids. PCR primers comprised 60 Vbeta and 13 Jbeta primers. Sequencing used immunoSEQ multiplex PCR; TCRdb keeps in-frame clones, though not all of them. The sample consists of fewer than 150,000 clones, roughly 77% of them appearing once. This receptor was taken from a young man in good health. Input material: PBMCs. The genes are TRBV7-8 and TRBJ1-5; D perhaps matches TRBD1 (5 bases). The CDR3 here is CASSPSRVSNQPQHF. CDR3 DNA: TGTGCCAGCAGCCCAAGCAGGGTGAGCAATCAGCCCCAGCATTTT.